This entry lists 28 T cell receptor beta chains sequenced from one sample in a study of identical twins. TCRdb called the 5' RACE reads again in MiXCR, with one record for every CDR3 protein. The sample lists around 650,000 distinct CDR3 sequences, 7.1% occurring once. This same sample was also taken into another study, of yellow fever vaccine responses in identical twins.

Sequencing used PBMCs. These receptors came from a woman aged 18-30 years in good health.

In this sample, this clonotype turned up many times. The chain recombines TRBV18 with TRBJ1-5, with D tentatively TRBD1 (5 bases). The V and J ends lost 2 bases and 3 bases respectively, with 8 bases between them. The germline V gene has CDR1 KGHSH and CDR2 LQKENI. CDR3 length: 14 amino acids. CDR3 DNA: TGTGCCAGCTCACCAGGGACTTACAATCAGCCCCAGCATTTT. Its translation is CASSPGTYNQPQHF.

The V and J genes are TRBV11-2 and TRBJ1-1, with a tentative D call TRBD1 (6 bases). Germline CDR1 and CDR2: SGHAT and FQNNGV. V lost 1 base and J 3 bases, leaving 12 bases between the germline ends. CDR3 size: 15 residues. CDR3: CASSLALTGYTEAFF. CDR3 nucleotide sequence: TGTGCCAGCAGCTTAGCACTCACAGGGTACACTGAAGCTTTCTTT.

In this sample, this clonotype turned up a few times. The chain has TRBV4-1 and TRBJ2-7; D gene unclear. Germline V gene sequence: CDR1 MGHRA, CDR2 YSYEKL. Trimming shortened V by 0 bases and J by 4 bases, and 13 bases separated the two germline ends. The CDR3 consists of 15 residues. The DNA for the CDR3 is TGCGCCAGCAGCCAAGATGCCCCGCAGGCGTACGAGCAGTACTTC. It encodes CASSQDAPQAYEQYF.

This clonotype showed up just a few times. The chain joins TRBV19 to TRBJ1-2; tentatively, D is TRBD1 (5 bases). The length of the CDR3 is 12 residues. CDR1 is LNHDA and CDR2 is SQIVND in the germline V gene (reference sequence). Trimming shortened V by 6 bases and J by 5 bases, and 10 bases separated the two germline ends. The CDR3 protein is CASRAEGYGYTF. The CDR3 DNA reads TGTGCCAGTAGAGCTGAGGGGTATGGCTACACCTTC.

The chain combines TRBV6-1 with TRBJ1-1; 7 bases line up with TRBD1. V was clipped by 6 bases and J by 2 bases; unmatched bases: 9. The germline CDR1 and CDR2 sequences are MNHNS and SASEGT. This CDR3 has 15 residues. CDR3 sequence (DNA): TGTGCCAGCAGATCAGGACAGGTATTAAACACTGAAGCTTTCTTT. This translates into CASRSGQVLNTEAFF.

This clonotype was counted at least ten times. CDR3 DNA sequence: TGTGCCAGCAGCTTGAGCTCGGGACAAACAGATACGCAGTATTTT. The encoded protein is CASSLSSGQTDTQYF. The chain recombines TRBV7-7 with TRBJ2-3; tentatively, D is TRBD1 (6 bases). V lost 3 bases to trimming and J lost 3 bases, with 13 bases between them. In germline, CDR1 is SSHAT, CDR2 FNYEAQ (reference sequence). This CDR3 has 15 amino acids.

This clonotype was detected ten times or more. CDR3 nucleotide sequence: TGTGCCAGCAGTGAAGACCTGGGACAGCACTCCTACGAGCAGTACGTC. This sequence encodes CASSEDLGQHSYEQYV. The chain employs TRBV2 and TRBJ2-7, with TRBD1 matching over 7 bases. This CDR3 has 16 amino acids. V lost 1 base, J lost 0 bases, and 6 bases stayed unmatched. Germline-derived CDR1 and CDR2 are SNHLY and FYNNEI.

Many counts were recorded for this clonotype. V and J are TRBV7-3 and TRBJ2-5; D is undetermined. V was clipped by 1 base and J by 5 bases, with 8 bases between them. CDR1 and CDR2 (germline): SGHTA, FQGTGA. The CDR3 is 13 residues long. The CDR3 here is CASSLKGRETQYF. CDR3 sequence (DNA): TGTGCCAGCAGCTTAAAGGGCCGTGAGACCCAGTACTTC. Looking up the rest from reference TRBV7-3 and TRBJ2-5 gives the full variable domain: GAGVSQTPSNKVTEKGKYVELRCDPISGHTALYWYRQSLGQGPEFLIYFQGTGAADDSGLPNDRFFAVRPEGSVSTLKIQRTERGDSAVYLCASSLKGRETQYFGPGTRLLVL.

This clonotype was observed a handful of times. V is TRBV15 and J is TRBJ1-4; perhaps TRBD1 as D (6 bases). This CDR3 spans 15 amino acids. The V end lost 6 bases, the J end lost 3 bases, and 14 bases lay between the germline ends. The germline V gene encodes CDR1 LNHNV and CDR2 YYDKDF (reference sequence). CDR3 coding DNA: TGTGCCACCAGACAAAGGGGGGGGTCTAATGAAAAACTGTTTTTT. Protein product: CATRQRGGSNEKLFF.

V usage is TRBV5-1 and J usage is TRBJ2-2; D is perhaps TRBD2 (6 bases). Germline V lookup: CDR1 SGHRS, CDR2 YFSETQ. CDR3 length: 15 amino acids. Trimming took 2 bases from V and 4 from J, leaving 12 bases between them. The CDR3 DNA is TGCGCCAGCAGCTTTGGAGGGCCGGGCACCGGGGAGCTGTTTTTT. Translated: CASSFGGPGTGELFF.

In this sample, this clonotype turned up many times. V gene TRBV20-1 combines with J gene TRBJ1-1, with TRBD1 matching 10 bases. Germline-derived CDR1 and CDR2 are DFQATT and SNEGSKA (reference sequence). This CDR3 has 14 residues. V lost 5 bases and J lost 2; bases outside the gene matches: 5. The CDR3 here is CSAGDRGPNTEAFF. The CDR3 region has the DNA TGCAGTGCTGGCGACAGGGGGCCTAACACTGAAGCTTTCTTT.

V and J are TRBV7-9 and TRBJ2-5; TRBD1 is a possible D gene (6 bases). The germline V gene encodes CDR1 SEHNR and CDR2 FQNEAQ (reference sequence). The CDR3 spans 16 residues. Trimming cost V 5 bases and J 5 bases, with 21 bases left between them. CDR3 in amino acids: CASSKTQIGGRETQYF. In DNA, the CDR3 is TGTGCCAGCAGCAAGACCCAGATTGGGGGCCGGGAGACCCAGTACTTC.

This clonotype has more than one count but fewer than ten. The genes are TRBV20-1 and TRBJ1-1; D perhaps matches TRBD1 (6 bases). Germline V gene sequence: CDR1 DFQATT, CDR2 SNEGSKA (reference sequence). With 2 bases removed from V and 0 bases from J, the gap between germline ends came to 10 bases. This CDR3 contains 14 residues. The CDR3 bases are TGCAGTGCTAGACCGGACAGACTGAACACTGAAGCTTTCTTT. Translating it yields CSARPDRLNTEAFF.

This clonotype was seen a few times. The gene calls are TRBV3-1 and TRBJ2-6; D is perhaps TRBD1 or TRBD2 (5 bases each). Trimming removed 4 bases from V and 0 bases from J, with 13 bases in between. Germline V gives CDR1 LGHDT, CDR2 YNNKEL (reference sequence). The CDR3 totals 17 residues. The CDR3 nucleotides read TGTGCCAGCAGCCTCCGGGACGGTAACTCTGGGGCCAACGTCCTGACTTTC. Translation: CASSLRDGNSGANVLTF.

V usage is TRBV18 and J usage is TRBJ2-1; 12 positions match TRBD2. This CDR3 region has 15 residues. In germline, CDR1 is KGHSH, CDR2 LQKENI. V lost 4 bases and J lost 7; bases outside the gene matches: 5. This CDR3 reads CASSLLAGGENEQFF. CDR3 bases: TGTGCCAGCTCACTGCTAGCGGGAGGGGAGAATGAGCAGTTCTTC.

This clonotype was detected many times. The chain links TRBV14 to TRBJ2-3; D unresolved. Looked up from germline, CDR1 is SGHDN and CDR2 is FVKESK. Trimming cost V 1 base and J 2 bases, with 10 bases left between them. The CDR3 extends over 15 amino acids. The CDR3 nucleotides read TGTGCCAGCAGCCAAGGCCGATACTTCACAGATACGCAGTATTTT. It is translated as CASSQGRYFTDTQYF.

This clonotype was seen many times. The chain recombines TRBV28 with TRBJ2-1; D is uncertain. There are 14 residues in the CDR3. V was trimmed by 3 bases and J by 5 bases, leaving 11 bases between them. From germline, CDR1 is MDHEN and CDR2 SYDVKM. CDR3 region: CASSLSGGHNEQFF. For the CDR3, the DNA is TGTGCCAGCAGTTTGAGTGGTGGCCACAATGAGCAGTTCTTC.

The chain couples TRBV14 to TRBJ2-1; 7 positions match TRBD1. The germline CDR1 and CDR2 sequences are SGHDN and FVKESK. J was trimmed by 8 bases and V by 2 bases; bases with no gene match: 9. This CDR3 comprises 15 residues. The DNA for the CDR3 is TGTGCCAGCAGCCAAAGGCCGGGACAGATCGATGAGCAGTTCTTC. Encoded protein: CASSQRPGQIDEQFF.

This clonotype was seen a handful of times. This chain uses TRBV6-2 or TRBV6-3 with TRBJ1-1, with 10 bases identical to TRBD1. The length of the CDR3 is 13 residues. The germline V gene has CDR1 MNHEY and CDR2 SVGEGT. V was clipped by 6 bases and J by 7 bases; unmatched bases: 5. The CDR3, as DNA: TGTGCCAGCAGACGACAGGGGGCCGGTGAAGCTTTCTTT. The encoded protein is CASRRQGAGEAFF.

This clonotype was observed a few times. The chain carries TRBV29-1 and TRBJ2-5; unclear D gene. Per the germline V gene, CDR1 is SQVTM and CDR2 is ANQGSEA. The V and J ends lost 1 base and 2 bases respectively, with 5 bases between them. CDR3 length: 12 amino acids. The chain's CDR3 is CSVEGVQETQYF. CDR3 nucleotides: TGCAGCGTTGAAGGGGTTCAAGAGACCCAGTACTTC.

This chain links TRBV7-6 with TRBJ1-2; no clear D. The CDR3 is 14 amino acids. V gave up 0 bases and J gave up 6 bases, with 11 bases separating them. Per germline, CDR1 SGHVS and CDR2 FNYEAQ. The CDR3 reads CASSLAGGIDGYTF. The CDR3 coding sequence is TGTGCCAGCAGCTTAGCTGGAGGTATTGATGGCTACACCTTC.

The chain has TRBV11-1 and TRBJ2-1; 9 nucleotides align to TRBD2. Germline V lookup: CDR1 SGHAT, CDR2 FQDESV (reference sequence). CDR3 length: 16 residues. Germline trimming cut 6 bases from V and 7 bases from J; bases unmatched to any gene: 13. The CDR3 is CASSQPRSTSGNEQFF. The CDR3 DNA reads TGTGCCAGCAGTCAACCGAGAAGTACTAGCGGGAATGAGCAGTTCTTC.

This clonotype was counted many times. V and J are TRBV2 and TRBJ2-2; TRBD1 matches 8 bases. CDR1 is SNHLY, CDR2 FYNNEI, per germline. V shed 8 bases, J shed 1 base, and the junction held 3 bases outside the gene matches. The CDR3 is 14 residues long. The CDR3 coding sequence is TGTGCCAGCGGCGGACAGGGGAACACCGGGGAGCTGTTTTTT. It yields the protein CASGGQGNTGELFF.

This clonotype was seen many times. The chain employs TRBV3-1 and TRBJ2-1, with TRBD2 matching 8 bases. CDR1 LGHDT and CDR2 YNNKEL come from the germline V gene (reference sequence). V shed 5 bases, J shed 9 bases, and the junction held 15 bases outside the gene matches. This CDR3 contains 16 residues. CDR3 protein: CASSKRELSLLGEQFF. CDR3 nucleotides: TGTGCCAGCAGCAAGCGGGAGTTGTCTCTATTGGGTGAGCAGTTCTTC.

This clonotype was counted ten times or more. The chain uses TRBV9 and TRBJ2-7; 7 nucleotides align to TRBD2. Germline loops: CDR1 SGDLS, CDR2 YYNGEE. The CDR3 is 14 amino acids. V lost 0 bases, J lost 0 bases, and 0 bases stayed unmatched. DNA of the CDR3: TGTGCCAGCAGCGTAGGCGGGAGCTCCTACGAGCAGTACTTC. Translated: CASSVGGSSYEQYF.

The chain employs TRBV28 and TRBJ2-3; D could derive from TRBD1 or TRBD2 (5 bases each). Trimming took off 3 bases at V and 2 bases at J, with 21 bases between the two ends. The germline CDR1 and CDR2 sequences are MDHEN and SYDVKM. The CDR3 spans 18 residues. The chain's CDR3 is CASSFGAKPGAATDTQYF. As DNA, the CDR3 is TGTGCCAGCAGTTTTGGGGCAAAGCCCGGGGCAGCCACAGATACGCAGTATTTT.

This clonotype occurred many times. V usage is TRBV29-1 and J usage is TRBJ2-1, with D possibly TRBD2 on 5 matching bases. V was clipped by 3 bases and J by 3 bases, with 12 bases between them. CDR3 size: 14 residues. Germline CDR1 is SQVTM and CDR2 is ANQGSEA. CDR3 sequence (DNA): TGCAGCGTTGATCTGGCAGGAGGCTACAATGAGCAGTTCTTC. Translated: CSVDLAGGYNEQFF.

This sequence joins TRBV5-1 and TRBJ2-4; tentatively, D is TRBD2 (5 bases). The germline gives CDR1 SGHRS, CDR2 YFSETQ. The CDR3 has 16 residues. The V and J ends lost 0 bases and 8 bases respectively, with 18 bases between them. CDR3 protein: CASSLGGGSNWDIQYF. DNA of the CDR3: TGCGCCAGCAGCTTGGGTGGAGGCTCCAATTGGGACATTCAGTACTTC.